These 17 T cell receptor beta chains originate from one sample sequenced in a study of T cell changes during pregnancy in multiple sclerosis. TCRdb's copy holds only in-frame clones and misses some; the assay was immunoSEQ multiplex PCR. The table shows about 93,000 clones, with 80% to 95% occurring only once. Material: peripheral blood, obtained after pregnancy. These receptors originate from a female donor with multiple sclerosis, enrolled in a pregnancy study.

The CDR3 protein is CASSLHRDSDYGYTF. The DNA for the CDR3 is TGTGCCAGCAGTTTACACCGGGACAGCGACTATGGCTACACCTTC. The V call is TRBV27, the J call TRBJ1-2; 7 bases are a match to TRBD1. Germline values: CDR1 MNHEY, CDR2 SMNVEV (reference sequence). J was trimmed by 3 bases and V by 2 bases; bases with no gene match: 6. The CDR3 contains 15 residues.

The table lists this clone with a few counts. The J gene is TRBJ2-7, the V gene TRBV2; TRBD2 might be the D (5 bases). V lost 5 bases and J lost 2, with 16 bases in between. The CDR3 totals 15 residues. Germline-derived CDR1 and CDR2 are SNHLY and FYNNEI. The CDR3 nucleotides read TGTGCCAGCAGTCCAACGGGGATGGAGACCTACGAGCAGTACTTC. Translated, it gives CASSPTGMETYEQYF.

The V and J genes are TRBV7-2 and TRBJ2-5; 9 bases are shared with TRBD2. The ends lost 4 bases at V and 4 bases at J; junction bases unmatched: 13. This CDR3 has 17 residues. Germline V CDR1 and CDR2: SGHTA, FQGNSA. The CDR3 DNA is TGTGCCAGCAGCTCGCTTGGAGTGCGGGGGGGACTAGAGACCCAGTACTTC. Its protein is CASSSLGVRGGLETQYF.

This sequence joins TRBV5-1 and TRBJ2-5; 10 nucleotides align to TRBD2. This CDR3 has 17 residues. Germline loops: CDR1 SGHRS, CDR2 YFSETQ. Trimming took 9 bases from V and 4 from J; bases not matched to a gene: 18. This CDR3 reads CAIPGPLAGAFGETQYF. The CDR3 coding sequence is TGCGCCATACCAGGGCCTCTAGCGGGGGCCTTCGGAGAGACCCAGTACTTC.

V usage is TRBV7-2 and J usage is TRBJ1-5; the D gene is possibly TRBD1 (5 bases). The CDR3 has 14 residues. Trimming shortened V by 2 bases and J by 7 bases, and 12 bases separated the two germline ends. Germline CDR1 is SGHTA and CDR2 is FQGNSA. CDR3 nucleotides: TGTGCCAGCAGCTTAAGGGGTGGGGGGCAGCCCCAGCATTTT. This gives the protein CASSLRGGGQPQHF.

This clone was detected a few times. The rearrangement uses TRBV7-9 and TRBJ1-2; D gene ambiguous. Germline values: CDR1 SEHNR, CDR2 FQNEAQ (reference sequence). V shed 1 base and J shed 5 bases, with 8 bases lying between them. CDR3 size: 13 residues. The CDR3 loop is CASSLGAEYGYTF. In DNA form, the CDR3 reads TGTGCCAGCAGCTTAGGGGCAGAGTATGGCTACACCTTC. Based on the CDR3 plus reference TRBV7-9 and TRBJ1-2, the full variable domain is DTGVSQNPRHKITKRGQNVTFRCDPISEHNRLYWYRQTLGQGPEFLTYFQNEAQLEKSRLLSDRFSAERPKGSFSTLEIQRTEQGDSAMYLCASSLGAEYGYTFGSGTRLTVV.

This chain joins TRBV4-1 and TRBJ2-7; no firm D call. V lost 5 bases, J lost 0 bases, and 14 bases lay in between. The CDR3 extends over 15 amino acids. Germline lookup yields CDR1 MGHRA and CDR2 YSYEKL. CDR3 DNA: TGCGCCAGCAGCTCCGGAGACGGAACCTCCTACGAGCAGTACTTC. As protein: CASSSGDGTSYEQYF.

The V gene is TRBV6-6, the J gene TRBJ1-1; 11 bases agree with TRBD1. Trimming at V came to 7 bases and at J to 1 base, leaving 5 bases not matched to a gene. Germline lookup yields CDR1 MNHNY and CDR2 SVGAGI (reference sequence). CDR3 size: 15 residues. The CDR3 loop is CASTPGQGANTEAFF. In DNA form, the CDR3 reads TGTGCCAGCACTCCCGGACAGGGGGCGAACACTGAAGCTTTCTTT.

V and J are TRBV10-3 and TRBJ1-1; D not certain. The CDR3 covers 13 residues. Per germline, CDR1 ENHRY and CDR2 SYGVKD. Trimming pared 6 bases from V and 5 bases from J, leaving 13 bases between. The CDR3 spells CAIRAEGGTEAFF. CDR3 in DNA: TGTGCCATCAGGGCGGAGGGAGGGACTGAAGCTTTCTTT.

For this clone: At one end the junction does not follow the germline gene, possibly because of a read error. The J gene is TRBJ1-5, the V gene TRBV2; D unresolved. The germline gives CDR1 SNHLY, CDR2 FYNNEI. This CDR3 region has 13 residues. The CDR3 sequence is CASSKAFSQPQHF. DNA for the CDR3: TGTGCCAGCAGTAAAGCTTTCAGTCAGCCCCAGCATTTT.

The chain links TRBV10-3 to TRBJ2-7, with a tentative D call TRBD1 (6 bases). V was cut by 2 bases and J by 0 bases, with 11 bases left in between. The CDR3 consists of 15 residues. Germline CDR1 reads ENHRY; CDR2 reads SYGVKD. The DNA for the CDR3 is TGTGCCATCAGTGAGCCCAGGACAGCCTCCTACGAGCAGTACTTC. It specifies CAISEPRTASYEQYF.

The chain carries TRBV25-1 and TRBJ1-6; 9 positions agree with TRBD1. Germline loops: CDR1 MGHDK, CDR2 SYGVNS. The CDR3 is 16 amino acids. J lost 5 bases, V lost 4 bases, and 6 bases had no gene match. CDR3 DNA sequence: TGTGCCAGCAGTGTTCTCGGGACAGGGAATAATTCACCCCTCCACTTT. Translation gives CASSVLGTGNNSPLHF.

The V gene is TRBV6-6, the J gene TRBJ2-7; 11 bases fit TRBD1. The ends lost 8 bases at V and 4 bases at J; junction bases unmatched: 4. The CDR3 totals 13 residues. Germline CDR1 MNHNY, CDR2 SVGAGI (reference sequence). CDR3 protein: CASSDRGHYEQYF. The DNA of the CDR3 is TGTGCCAGCTCGGACAGGGGGCATTACGAGCAGTACTTC.

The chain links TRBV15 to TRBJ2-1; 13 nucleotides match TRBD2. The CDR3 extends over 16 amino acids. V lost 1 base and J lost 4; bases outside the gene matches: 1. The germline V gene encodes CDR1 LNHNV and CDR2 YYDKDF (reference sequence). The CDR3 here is CATSRGTSGRYNEQFF. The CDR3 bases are TGTGCCACCAGCAGAGGGACTAGCGGGAGATACAATGAGCAGTTCTTC.

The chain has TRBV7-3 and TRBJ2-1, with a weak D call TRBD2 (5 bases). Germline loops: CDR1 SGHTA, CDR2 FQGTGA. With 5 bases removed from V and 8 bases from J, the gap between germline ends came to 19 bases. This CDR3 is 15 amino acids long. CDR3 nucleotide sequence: TGTGCCAGCAGCCCCGACCCCACTAGAAACGATGAGCAGTTCTTC. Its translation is CASSPDPTRNDEQFF.

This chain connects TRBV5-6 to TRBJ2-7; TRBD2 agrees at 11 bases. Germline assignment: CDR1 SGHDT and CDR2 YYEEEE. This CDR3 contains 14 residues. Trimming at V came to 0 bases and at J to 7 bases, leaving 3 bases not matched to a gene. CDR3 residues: CASSLGLAGIEQYF. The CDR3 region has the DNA TGTGCCAGCAGCTTGGGACTAGCGGGAATTGAGCAGTACTTC.

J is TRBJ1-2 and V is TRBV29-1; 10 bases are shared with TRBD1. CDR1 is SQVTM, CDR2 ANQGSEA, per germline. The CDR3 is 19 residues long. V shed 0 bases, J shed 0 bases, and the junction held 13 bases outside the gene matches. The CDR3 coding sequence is TGCAGCGTTGAAGAGGCTTGGGACAGGGGTAGGCACTCTAACTATGGCTACACCTTC. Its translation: CSVEEAWDRGRHSNYGYTF.